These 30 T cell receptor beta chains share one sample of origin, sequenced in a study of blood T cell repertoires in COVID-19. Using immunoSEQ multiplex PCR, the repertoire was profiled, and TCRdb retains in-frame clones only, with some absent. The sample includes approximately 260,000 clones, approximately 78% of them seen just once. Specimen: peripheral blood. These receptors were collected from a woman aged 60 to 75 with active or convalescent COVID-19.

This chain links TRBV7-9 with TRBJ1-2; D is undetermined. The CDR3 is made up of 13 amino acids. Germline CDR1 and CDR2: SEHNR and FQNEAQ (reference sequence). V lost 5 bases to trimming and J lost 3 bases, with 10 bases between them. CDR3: CASSGWGDYGYTF. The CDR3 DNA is TGTGCCAGCAGCGGCTGGGGAGACTATGGCTACACCTTC. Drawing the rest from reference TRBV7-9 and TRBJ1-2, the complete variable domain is DTGVSQNPRHKITKRGQNVTFRCDPISEHNRLYWYRQTLGQGPEFLTYFQNEAQLEKSRLLSDRFSAERPKGSFSTLEIQRTEQGDSAMYLCASSGWGDYGYTFGSGTRLTVV.

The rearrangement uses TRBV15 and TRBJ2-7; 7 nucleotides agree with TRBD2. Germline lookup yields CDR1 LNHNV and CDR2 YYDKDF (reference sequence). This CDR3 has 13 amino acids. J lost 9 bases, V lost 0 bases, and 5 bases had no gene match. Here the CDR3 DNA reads TGTGCCACCAGCAGAGATCTGGGGGGGGTGCAGTACTTC. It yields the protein CATSRDLGGVQYF.

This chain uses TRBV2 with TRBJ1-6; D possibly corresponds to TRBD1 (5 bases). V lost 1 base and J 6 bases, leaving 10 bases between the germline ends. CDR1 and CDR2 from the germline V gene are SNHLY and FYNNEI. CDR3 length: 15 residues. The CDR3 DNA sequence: TGTGCCAGCAGTGAAGGTAGACAGAGTAATTCACCCCTCCACTTT. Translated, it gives CASSEGRQSNSPLHF.

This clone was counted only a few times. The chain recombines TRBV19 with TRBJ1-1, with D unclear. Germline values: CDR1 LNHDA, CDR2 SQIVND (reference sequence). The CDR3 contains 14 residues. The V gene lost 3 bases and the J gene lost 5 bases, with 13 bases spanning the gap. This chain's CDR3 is CASSMHNPGTEAFF. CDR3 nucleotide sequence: TGTGCCAGTAGTATGCACAACCCCGGGACTGAAGCTTTCTTT.

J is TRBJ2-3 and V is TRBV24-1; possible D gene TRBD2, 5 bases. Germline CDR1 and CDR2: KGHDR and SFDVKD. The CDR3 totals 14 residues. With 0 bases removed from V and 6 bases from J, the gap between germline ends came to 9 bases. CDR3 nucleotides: TGTGCCACCAGTGATTTGGTTTCGGGGGATACGCAGTATTTT. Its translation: CATSDLVSGDTQYF.

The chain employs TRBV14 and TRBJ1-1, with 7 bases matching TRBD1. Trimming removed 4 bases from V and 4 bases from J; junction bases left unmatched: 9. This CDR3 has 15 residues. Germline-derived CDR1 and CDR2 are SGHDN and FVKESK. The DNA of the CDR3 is TGTGCCAGCAGCCGAGCACAGGGGTTGAGCACTGAAGCTTTCTTT. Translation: CASSRAQGLSTEAFF.

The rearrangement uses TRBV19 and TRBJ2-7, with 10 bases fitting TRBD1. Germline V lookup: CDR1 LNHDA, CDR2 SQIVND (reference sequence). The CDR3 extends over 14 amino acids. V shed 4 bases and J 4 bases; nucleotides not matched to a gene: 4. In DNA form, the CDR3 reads TGTGCCAGTAGTACGGACAGGGGGGGGTACGAGCAGTACTTC. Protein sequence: CASSTDRGGYEQYF. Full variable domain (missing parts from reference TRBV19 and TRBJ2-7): DGGITQSPKYLFRKEGQNVTLSCEQNLNHDAMYWYRQDPGQGLRLIYYSQIVNDFQKGDIAEGYSVSREKKESFPLTVTSAQKNPTAFYLCASSTDRGGYEQYFGPGTRLTVT.

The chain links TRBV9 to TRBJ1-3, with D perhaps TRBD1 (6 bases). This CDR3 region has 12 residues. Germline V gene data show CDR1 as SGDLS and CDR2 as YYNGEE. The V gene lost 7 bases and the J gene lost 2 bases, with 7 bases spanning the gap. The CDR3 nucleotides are TGTGCCAGCCAGGGGACTGGAAACACCATATATTTT. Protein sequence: CASQGTGNTIYF.

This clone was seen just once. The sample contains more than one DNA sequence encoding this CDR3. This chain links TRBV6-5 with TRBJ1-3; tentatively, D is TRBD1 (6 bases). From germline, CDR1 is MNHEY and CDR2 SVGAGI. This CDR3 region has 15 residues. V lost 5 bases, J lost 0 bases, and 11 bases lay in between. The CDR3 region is CASSQQGVSGNTIYF. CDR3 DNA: TGTGCCAGCAGTCAACAGGGAGTCTCTGGAAACACCATATATTTT.

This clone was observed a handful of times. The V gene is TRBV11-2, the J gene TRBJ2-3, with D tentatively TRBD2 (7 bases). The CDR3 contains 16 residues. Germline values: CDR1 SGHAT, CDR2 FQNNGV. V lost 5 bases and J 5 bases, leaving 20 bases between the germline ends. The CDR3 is CASSPSIGGAQDTQYF. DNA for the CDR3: TGTGCCAGCAGCCCGAGCATAGGGGGGGCCCAAGATACGCAGTATTTT. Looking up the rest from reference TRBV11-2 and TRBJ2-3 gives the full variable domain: EAGVAQSPRYKIIEKRQSVAFWCNPISGHATLYWYQQILGQGPKLLIQFQNNGVVDDSQLPKDRFSAERLKGVDSTLKIQPAKLEDSAVYLCASSPSIGGAQDTQYFGPGTRLTVL.

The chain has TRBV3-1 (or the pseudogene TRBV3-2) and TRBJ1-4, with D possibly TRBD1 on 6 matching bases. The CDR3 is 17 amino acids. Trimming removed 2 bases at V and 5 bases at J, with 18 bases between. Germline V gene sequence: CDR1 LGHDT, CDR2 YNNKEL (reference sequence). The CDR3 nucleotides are TGTGCCAGCAGCCAAACGGTGGTGGGGGCGTGGAATGAAAAACTGTTTTTT. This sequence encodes CASSQTVVGAWNEKLFF.

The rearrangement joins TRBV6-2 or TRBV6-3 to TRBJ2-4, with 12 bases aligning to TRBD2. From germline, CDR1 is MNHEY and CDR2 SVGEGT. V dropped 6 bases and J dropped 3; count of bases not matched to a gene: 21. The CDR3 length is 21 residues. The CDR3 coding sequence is TGTGCCAGCAGCAGGAGTATGACTTCGGGACTAGCGGGCCACTTCAAAAACATTCAGTACTTC. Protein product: CASSRSMTSGLAGHFKNIQYF.

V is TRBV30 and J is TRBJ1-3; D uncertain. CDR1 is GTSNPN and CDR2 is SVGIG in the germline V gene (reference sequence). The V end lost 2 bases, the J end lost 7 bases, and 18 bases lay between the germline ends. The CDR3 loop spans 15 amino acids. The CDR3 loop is CAWSFGSSPWNTIYF. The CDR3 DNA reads TGTGCCTGGAGTTTTGGGTCTAGTCCGTGGAACACCATATATTTT. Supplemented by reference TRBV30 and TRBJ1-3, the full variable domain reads SQTIHQWPATLVQPVGSPLSLECTVEGTSNPNLYWYRQAAGRGLQLLFYSVGIGQISSEVPQNLSASRPQDRQFILSSKKLLLSDSGFYLCAWSFGSSPWNTIYFGEGSWLTVV.

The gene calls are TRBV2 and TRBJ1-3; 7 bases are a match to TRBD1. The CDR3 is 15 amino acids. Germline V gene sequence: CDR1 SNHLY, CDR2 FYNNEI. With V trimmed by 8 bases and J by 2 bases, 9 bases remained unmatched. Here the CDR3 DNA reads TGTGCCAGCTGTCGACAGGGAAAGGCTGGAAACACCATATATTTT. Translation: CASCRQGKAGNTIYF.

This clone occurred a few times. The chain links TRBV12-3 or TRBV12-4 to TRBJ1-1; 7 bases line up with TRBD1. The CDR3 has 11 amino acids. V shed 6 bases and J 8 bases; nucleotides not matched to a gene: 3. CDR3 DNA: TGTGCCAGCAGAGGGACAGACGAAGCTTTCTTT. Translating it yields CASRGTDEAFF.

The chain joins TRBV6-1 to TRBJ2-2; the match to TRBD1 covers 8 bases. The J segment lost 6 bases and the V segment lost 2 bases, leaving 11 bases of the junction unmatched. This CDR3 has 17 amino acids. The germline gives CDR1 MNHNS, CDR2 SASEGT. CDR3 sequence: CASSETSRGRFAGELFF. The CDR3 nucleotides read TGTGCCAGCAGTGAAACGTCCAGGGGGCGCTTTGCCGGGGAGCTGTTTTTT.

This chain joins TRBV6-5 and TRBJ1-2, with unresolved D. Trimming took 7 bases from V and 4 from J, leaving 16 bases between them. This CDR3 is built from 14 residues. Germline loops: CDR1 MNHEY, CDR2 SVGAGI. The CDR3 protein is CASTGDPSLYGYTF. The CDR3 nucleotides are TGTGCCAGCACAGGTGACCCCAGTCTCTATGGCTACACCTTC.

The CDR3 DNA reads TGTGCCAGCAGTACAGACAGGGGGCGGGAGCAGTACTTC. This codes for CASSTDRGREQYF. The gene calls are TRBV2 and TRBJ2-7, with TRBD1 matching over 10 bases. Losses at the gene ends were 5 bases for V and 7 bases for J; bases not matched to a gene: 5. Looked up from germline, CDR1 is SNHLY and CDR2 is FYNNEI. CDR3 length: 13 residues.

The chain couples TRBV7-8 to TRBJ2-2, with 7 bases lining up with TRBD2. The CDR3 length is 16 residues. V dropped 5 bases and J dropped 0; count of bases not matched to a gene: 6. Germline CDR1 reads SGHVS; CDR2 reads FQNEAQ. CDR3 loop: CASSARLAPNTGELFF. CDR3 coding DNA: TGTGCCAGCAGCGCCCGACTAGCTCCGAACACCGGGGAGCTGTTTTTT.

CDR3 region: CASSYIQYTGELFF. The CDR3 DNA sequence: TGTGCCAGCAGTTACATACAGTACACCGGGGAGCTGTTTTTT. This chain links TRBV6-2 or TRBV6-3 with TRBJ2-2; no clear D. V lost 2 bases and J 3 bases, leaving 7 bases between the germline ends. Germline V gene lookup returns CDR1 MNHEY and CDR2 SVGEGT. The length of the CDR3 is 14 residues.

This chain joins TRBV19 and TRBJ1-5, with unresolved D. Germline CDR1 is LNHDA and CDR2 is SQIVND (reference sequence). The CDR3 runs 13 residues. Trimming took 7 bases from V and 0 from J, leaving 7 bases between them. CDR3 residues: CASTDTSNQPQHF. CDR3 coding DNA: TGTGCCAGTACAGACACTAGCAATCAGCCCCAGCATTTT. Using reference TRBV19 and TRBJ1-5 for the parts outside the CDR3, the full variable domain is DGGITQSPKYLFRKEGQNVTLSCEQNLNHDAMYWYRQDPGQGLRLIYYSQIVNDFQKGDIAEGYSVSREKKESFPLTVTSAQKNPTAFYLCASTDTSNQPQHFGDGTRLSIL.

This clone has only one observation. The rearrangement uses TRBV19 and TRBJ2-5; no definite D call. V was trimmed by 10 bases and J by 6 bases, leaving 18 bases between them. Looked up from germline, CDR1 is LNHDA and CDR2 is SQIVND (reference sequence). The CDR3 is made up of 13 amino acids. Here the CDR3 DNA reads TGTGCCACTGGCGGAGTCTTGGAAAAGACCCAGTACTTC. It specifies CATGGVLEKTQYF.

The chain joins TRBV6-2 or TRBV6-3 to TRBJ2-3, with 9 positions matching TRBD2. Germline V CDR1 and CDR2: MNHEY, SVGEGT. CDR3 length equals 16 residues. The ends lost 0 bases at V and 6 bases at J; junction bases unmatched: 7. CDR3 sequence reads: CASSYSLAGFADTQYF. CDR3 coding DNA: TGTGCCAGCAGTTACTCCCTAGCGGGGTTTGCTGATACGCAGTATTTT.

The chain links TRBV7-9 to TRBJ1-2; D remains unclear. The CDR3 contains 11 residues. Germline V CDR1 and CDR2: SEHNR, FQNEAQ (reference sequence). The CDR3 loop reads CASEDHYGYTF. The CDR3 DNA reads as TGTGCTTCGGAGGATCACTATGGCTACACCTTC.

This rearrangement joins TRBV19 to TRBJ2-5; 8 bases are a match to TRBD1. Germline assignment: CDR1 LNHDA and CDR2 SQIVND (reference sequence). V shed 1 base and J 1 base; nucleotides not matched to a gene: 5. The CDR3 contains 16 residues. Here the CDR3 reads CASSIAGGGVQETQYF. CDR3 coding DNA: TGTGCCAGTAGTATAGCAGGGGGCGGTGTCCAAGAGACCCAGTACTTC.

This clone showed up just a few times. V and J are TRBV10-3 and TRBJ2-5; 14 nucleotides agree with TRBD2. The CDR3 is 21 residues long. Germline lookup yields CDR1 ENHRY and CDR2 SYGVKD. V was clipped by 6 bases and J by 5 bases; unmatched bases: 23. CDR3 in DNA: TGTGCCATCAGACCTGGACCGGGACTAGCGGGGGAGAAACAACCTTCGGAGACCCAGTACTTC. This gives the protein CAIRPGPGLAGEKQPSETQYF.

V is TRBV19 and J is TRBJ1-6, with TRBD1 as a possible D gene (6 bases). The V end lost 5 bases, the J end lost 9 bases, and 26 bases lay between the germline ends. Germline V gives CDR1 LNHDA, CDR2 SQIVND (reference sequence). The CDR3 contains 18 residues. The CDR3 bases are TGTGCCAGTAGTCTCCGCGCCAGTATCAGGGGTGTTAGTTCACCCCTCCACTTT. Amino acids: CASSLRASIRGVSSPLHF.

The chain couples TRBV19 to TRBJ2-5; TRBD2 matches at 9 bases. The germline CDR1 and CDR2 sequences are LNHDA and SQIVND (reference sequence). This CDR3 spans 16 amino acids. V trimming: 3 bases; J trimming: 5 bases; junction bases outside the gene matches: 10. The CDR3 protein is CASSIASGGPQETQYF. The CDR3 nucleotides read TGTGCCAGTAGTATCGCCAGCGGGGGGCCACAGGAGACCCAGTACTTC.

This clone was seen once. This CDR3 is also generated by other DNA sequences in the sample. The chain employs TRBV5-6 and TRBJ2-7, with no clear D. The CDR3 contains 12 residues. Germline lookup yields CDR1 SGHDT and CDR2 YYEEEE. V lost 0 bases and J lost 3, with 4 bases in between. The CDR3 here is CASSLARYEQYF. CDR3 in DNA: TGTGCCAGCAGCTTGGCCCGCTACGAGCAGTACTTC. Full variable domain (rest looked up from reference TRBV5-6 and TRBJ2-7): DAGVTQSPTHLIKTRGQQVTLRCSPKSGHDTVSWYQQALGQGPQFIFQYYEEEERQRGNFPDRFSGHQFPNYSSELNVNALLLGDSALYLCASSLARYEQYFGPGTRLTVT.

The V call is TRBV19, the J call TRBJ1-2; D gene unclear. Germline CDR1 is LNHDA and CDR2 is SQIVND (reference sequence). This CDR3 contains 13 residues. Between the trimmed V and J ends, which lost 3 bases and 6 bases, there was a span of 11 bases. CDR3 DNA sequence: TGTGCCAGTAGTATGACTGTCGGGGATGGCTACACCTTC. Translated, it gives CASSMTVGDGYTF.